One and the same sample provided the 5 T cell receptor beta chains below, sequenced in a study of early stage breast cancer tumors. Profiled with immunoSEQ multiplex PCR; TCRdb holds only in-frame clones, not every one. This sample has tens of thousands of clones, with around 90% found just once. Sequenced material: blood. All receptors come from a person between 65 and 80 years old with breast cancer.

This rearrangement joins TRBV6-1 to TRBJ1-3; TRBD1 agrees at 7 bases. This CDR3 has 14 residues. The ends lost 3 bases at V and 1 base at J; junction bases unmatched: 0. Germline loops: CDR1 MNHNS, CDR2 SASEGT. The CDR3 nucleotides read TGTGCCAGCAGTGAGACAGGGTCTGGAAACACCATATATTTT. It is translated as CASSETGSGNTIYF.

This chain connects TRBV5-1 to TRBJ1-1, with D tentatively TRBD1 (5 bases). The CDR3 has 15 residues. Germline assignment: CDR1 SGHRS and CDR2 YFSETQ. V gave up 4 bases and J gave up 0 bases, with 13 bases separating them. This chain's CDR3 is CASSHETGMNTEAFF. The CDR3 nucleotides are TGCGCCAGCAGCCATGAAACAGGTATGAACACTGAAGCTTTCTTT. The full variable domain, its missing parts supplied by reference TRBV5-1 and TRBJ1-1, is KAGVTQTPRYLIKTRGQQVTLSCSPISGHRSVSWYQQTPGQGLQFLFEYFSETQRNKGNFPGRFSGRQFSNSRSEMNVSTLELGDSALYLCASSHETGMNTEAFFGQGTRLTVV.

This sequence joins TRBV27 and TRBJ1-2, with 10 bases fitting TRBD1. Trimming took 8 bases from V and 5 from J; bases not matched to a gene: 5. The V gene's germline CDR1 is MNHEY and CDR2 SMNVEV (reference sequence). The CDR3 length is 13 residues. CDR3 amino acids: CASATGGVYGYTF. The CDR3, as DNA: TGTGCCAGCGCGACAGGGGGCGTATATGGCTACACCTTC.

The genes are TRBV11-2 and TRBJ2-1; 9 nucleotides agree with TRBD2. CDR3 length: 16 residues. V lost 2 bases and J lost 1; bases outside the gene matches: 3. Germline CDR1 is SGHAT and CDR2 is FQNNGV. CDR3 residues: CASSLWLAGSYNEQFF. The DNA for the CDR3 is TGTGCCAGCAGCTTATGGCTAGCGGGGTCCTACAATGAGCAGTTCTTC.

This sequence joins TRBV5-1 and TRBJ2-7; 9 bases align to TRBD1. Germline CDR1 is SGHRS and CDR2 is YFSETQ. The CDR3 totals 14 residues. After removal of 7 bases from V and 4 bases from J, the junction contained 9 bases not matched to a gene. The CDR3 DNA sequence: TGCGCCAGCCATGCCGGGACAGGGATTTACGAGCAGTACTTC. Encoded protein: CASHAGTGIYEQYF.